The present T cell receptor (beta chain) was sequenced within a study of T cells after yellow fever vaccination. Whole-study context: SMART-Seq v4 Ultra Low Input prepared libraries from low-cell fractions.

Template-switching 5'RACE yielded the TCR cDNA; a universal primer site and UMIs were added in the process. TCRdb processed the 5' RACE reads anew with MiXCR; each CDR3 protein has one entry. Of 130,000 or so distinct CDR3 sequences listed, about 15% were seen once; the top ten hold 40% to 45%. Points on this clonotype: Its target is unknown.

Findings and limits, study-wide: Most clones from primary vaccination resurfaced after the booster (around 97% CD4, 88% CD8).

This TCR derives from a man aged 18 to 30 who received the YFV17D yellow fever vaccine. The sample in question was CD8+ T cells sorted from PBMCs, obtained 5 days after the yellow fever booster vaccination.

In nucleotides, the CDR3 is TGTGCCAGCAGTTACAGCGGCGGGGAGCTGTTTTTT. Translating it yields CASSYSGGELFF. The V gene is TRBV27, the J gene TRBJ2-2; D might be TRBD2 (5 bases). There are 12 residues in the CDR3. V lost 4 bases and J lost 7, with 7 bases in between. Germline V gene sequence: CDR1 MNHEY, CDR2 SMNVEV (reference sequence).